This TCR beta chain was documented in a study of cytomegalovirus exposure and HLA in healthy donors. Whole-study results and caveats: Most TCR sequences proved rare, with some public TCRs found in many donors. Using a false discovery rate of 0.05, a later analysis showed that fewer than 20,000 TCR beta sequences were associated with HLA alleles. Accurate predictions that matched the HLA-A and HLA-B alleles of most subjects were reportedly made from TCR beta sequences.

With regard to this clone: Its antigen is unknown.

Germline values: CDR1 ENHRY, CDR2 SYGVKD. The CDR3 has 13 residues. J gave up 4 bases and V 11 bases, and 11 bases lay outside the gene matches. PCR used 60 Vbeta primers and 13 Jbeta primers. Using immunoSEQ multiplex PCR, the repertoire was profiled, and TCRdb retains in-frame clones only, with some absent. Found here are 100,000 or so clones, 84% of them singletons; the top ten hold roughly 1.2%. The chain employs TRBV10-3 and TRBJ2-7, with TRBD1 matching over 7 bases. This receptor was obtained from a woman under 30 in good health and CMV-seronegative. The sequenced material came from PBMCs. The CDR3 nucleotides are TGTGCCGCACAAGGACAGGACAATTACGAGCAGTACTTC. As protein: CAAQGQDNYEQYF.